The rows below give T cell receptor beta chains drawn from one sample of a study of blood T cell repertoires in COVID-19. Assay used: immunoSEQ multiplex PCR; TCRdb lists only in-frame clones, some missing. The table lists hundreds of thousands of clones, about 87% of them singletons, with about 3% in the top ten. Sequencing was done on a sample of PBMCs or T cells enriched from blood (not recorded which). The receptors originated from a woman aged 50 to 65 who had recovered from COVID-19. CDR3s include the opening cysteine and the closing phenylalanine or tryptophan. A D gene is named only where the DNA matches it firmly. For some rows the clone size is stated as once, few or many, or as a class when expanded; others skip it.

J gene: TRBJ1-2
V gene: TRBV4-3
clone size: .
D gene: .
CDR3 protein: CASSTQRDSKGYTF
CDR3 DNA: TGCGCCAGCAGCACGCAGCGGGACTCTAAAGGCTACACCTTC

J gene: TRBJ1-1
V gene: TRBV25-1
clone size: .
D gene: .
CDR3 protein: CASKGGNTEAFF
CDR3 DNA: TGTGCCAGCAAAGGGGGAAACACTGAAGCTTTCTTT

J gene: TRBJ2-6
V gene: TRBV7-3
clone size: .
D gene: .
CDR3 protein: CASSLVSQATRSGANVLTF
CDR3 DNA: TGTGCCAGCAGCTTAGTAAGTCAGGCTACCCGGTCTGGGGCCAACGTCCTGACTTTC

J gene: TRBJ2-7
V gene: TRBV28
clone size: .
D gene: .
CDR3 protein: CASRTSRSYEQYF
CDR3 DNA: TGTGCCAGCAGGACAAGCCGATCCTACGAGCAGTACTTC

J gene: TRBJ2-4
V gene: TRBV9
clone size: .
D gene: TRBD2
CDR3 protein: CASSASTSVKNIQYF
CDR3 DNA: TGTGCCAGCAGCGCCTCGACTAGCGTCAAAAACATTCAGTACTTC

J gene: TRBJ1-1
V gene: TRBV30
clone size: .
D gene: .
CDR3 protein: CAWSQQGNTEAFF
CDR3 DNA: TGTGCCTGGAGCCAACAGGGGAACACTGAAGCTTTCTTT

J gene: TRBJ2-1
V gene: TRBV29-1
clone size: .
D gene: TRBD1
CDR3 protein: CSVEDPGTAYNEQFF
CDR3 DNA: TGCAGCGTTGAAGATCCGGGGACAGCCTACAATGAGCAGTTCTTC

J gene: TRBJ1-5
V gene: TRBV19
clone size: .
D gene: TRBD1
CDR3 protein: CASTYSPGQGLNQPQHF
CDR3 DNA: TGTGCCAGTACCTACTCACCGGGACAGGGGTTGAATCAGCCCCAGCATTTT

J gene: TRBJ1-1
V gene: TRBV11-2
clone size: .
D gene: .
CDR3 protein: CASSVSQTTEAFF
CDR3 DNA: TGTGCCAGCAGCGTTAGCCAGACGACTGAAGCTTTCTTT

J gene: TRBJ2-2
V gene: TRBV28
clone size: .
D gene: TRBD2
CDR3 protein: CASSLLAGVLTGELFF
CDR3 DNA: TGTGCCAGCAGTCTACTAGCGGGAGTACTCACCGGGGAGCTGTTTTTT

J gene: TRBJ1-2
V gene: TRBV7-3
clone size: .
D gene: .
CDR3 protein: CASSPQVYGYTF
CDR3 DNA: TGTGCCAGCAGCCCCCAGGTTTATGGCTACACCTTC

J gene: TRBJ2-1
V gene: TRBV5-4
clone size: .
D gene: TRBD2
CDR3 protein: CASSLSGIAEQFF
CDR3 DNA: TGTGCCAGCAGCCTGAGCGGGATTGCTGAGCAGTTCTTC

J gene: TRBJ1-2
V gene: TRBV27
clone size: .
D gene: TRBD1
CDR3 protein: CASSSMTGTNNYGYTF
CDR3 DNA: TGTGCCAGCAGCTCGATGACAGGGACAAATAACTATGGCTACACCTTC

J gene: TRBJ1-2
V gene: TRBV2
clone size: few
D gene: TRBD1
CDR3 protein: CASSADRGNNYGYTF
CDR3 DNA: TGTGCCAGCAGTGCCGACAGGGGTAACAACTATGGCTACACCTTC

J gene: TRBJ1-4
V gene: TRBV12-3/TRBV12-4
clone size: .
D gene: .
CDR3 protein: CASGAETNEKLFF
CDR3 DNA: TGTGCCAGCGGGGCGGAGACAAATGAAAAACTGTTTTTT

J gene: TRBJ1-2
V gene: TRBV6-5
clone size: .
D gene: .
CDR3 protein: CASRVPEGDGYTF
CDR3 DNA: TGTGCCAGCAGAGTTCCTGAGGGGGATGGCTACACCTTC

J gene: TRBJ1-2
V gene: TRBV6-1
clone size: once
D gene: TRBD1
CDR3 protein: CASSARTGGLGYGYTF
CDR3 DNA: TGTGCCAGCAGTGCCCGGACAGGGGGCTTAGGATATGGCTACACCTTC

J gene: TRBJ1-5
V gene: TRBV28
clone size: once
D gene: TRBD1
CDR3 protein: CASIKGQLNQPQHF
CDR3 DNA: TGTGCCAGCATCAAGGGACAGCTCAATCAGCCCCAGCATTTT

J gene: TRBJ2-3
V gene: TRBV7-9
clone size: .
D gene: TRBD1
CDR3 protein: CASSSKDRSRLDTQYF
CDR3 DNA: TGTGCCAGCAGCTCCAAGGACAGGTCAAGACTCGATACGCAGTATTTT

J gene: TRBJ1-4
V gene: TRBV5-4
clone size: .
D gene: TRBD1
CDR3 protein: CASSLGGGEKLFF
CDR3 DNA: TGTGCCAGCAGCTTGGGAGGGGGCGAAAAACTGTTTTTT

J gene: TRBJ1-5
V gene: TRBV5-6
clone size: .
D gene: .
CDR3 protein: CASSLRGSSNQPQHF
CDR3 DNA: TGTGCCAGCAGCTTGAGAGGGAGTAGCAATCAGCCCCAGCATTTT

J gene: TRBJ1-6
V gene: TRBV6-5
clone size: .
D gene: .
CDR3 protein: CASTHRAVNNSPLHF
CDR3 DNA: TGTGCCAGCACCCACAGGGCGGTAAATAATTCACCCCTCCACTTT

J gene: TRBJ1-1
V gene: TRBV28
clone size: once
D gene: TRBD1
CDR3 protein: CASSPSGTVNTEAFF
CDR3 DNA: TGTGCCAGCAGTCCGTCCGGGACAGTTAACACTGAAGCTTTCTTT

J gene: TRBJ1-5
V gene: TRBV28
clone size: few
D gene: TRBD1
CDR3 protein: CASTRDRGQPQHF
CDR3 DNA: TGTGCCAGCACCAGGGACAGGGGGCAGCCCCAGCATTTT

J gene: TRBJ2-2
V gene: TRBV5-6
clone size: .
D gene: .
CDR3 protein: CASSRTLTNTGELFF
CDR3 DNA: TGTGCCAGCAGCCGCACTCTTACGAACACCGGGGAGCTGTTTTTT

J gene: TRBJ1-1
V gene: TRBV28
clone size: .
D gene: TRBD1
CDR3 protein: CASSPHSTGGQSEAFF
CDR3 DNA: TGTGCCAGCAGTCCTCACTCGACAGGGGGCCAGTCTGAAGCTTTCTTT

J gene: TRBJ2-1
V gene: TRBV18
clone size: .
D gene: TRBD2
CDR3 protein: CASSGTSGENEQFF
CDR3 DNA: TGTGCCAGCTCCGGGACTAGCGGAGAGAATGAGCAGTTCTTC